The next 25 T cell receptor beta chains were all read from a single sample in a study of glioma-infiltrating T cells. Using RNA template, CDR3s of TCR alpha and beta were amplified with iRepertoire arm-PCR. One entry per CDR3 protein, called by TCRdb with MiXCR from the multiplex PCR reads. The profile shows approximately 88,000 distinct CDR3 sequences, about 25% of them singletons. The sample comprised glioma tissue, nonneoplastic brain tissue, or PBMCs (not recorded which). These receptors were taken from a human donor with low-grade glioma or glioblastoma, undergoing nonglioma brain surgery, or in good health (not recorded which).

The chain recombines TRBV20-1 with TRBJ1-5, with D hard to call. There are 10 residues in the CDR3. Germline CDR1 and CDR2: DFQATT and SNEGSKA (reference sequence). The V and J ends lost 6 bases and 14 bases respectively, with 14 bases between them. The chain's CDR3 is CSAEVDPKHF. CDR3 bases: TGCAGTGCCGAAGTCGACCCTAAGCATTTT.

This clonotype was detected ten times or more. The V and J genes are TRBV15 and TRBJ2-3; maybe TRBD2 (6 bases). The length of the CDR3 is 16 residues. Germline V gene lookup returns CDR1 LNHNV and CDR2 YYDKDF (reference sequence). Trimming removed 2 bases from V and 2 bases from J, with 14 bases in between. CDR3 DNA: TGTGCCACCAGCAGAAGGACTATCAAGACCACAGATACGCAGTATTTT. Protein sequence: CATSRRTIKTTDTQYF.

The chain employs TRBV5-1 and TRBJ2-7; 7 nucleotides line up with TRBD2. Germline V CDR1 and CDR2: SGHRS, YFSETQ. The CDR3 totals 13 residues. J gave up 4 bases and V 5 bases, and 6 bases lay outside the gene matches. CDR3 bases: TGCGCCAGCAGGACGGGAGGAGGATACGAGCAGTACTTC. It is translated as CASRTGGGYEQYF.

This clonotype was recorded many times. The chain joins TRBV18 to TRBJ2-5; weak D call: TRBD1 (6 bases). Trimming took off 4 bases at V and 2 bases at J, with 14 bases between the two ends. CDR1 and CDR2 from the germline V gene are KGHSH and LQKENI. This CDR3 has 15 amino acids. The CDR3 nucleotides are TGTGCCAGCTCACTCAGGACAGTCCGACAAGAGACCCAGTACTTC. It is translated as CASSLRTVRQETQYF.

V and J are TRBV2 and TRBJ1-1; possibly TRBD1 for D (6 bases). Trimming shortened V by 10 bases and J by 3 bases, and 12 bases separated the two germline ends. Germline CDR1 SNHLY, CDR2 FYNNEI. This CDR3 spans 12 amino acids. CDR3 region: CATNREDTEAFF. For the CDR3, the DNA is TGTGCCACTAACAGGGAAGACACTGAAGCTTTCTTT. Together with reference TRBV2 and TRBJ1-1, the CDR3 gives the full variable domain: EPEVTQTPSHQVTQMGQEVILRCVPISNHLYFYWYRQILGQKVEFLVSFYNNEISEKSEIFDDQFSVERPDGSNFTLKIRSTKLEDSAMYFCATNREDTEAFFGQGTRLTVV.

This clonotype came up many times. The CDR3 loop is CASSLVPGSNTEAFF. CDR3 coding DNA: TGTGCCAGCAGCTTAGTCCCAGGGTCGAACACTGAAGCTTTCTTT. The rearrangement uses TRBV11-2 and TRBJ1-1, with D possibly TRBD1 on 5 matching bases. V dropped 1 base and J dropped 1 base, with 10 bases sitting between them. Germline V gene sequence: CDR1 SGHAT, CDR2 FQNNGV. This CDR3 region has 15 residues.

The chain recombines TRBV29-1 with TRBJ1-1; D gene unclear. Germline V lookup: CDR1 SQVTM, CDR2 ANQGSEA. V was pared by 5 bases and J by 0 bases, with 13 bases between. The CDR3 covers 14 residues. CDR3 sequence reads: CSVLLMVMNTEAFF. For the CDR3, the DNA is TGCAGCGTTCTCTTGATGGTCATGAACACTGAAGCTTTCTTT.

The V call is TRBV7-9, the J call TRBJ2-7, with 9 bases aligning to TRBD1. V lost 4 bases, J lost 5 bases, and 9 bases stayed unmatched. The CDR3 has 15 amino acids. CDR1 is SEHNR and CDR2 is FQNEAQ in the germline V gene (reference sequence). The CDR3, as DNA: TGTGCCAGCAGCTCCCCCGGGACAGGGTTTGACGAGCAGTACTTC. This codes for CASSSPGTGFDEQYF.

In this sample, this clonotype turned up a few times. The CDR3 DNA sequence: TGTGCCAGCAGAAGGATAGGAGGATCACCCCTCCACTTT. Amino acids: CASRRIGGSPLHF. The rearrangement uses TRBV12-3 or TRBV12-4 and TRBJ1-6; no reliable D call. V was cut by 6 bases and J by 10 bases, with 13 bases left in between. The CDR3 contains 13 residues.

In its sample, this clonotype was seen many times. The chain uses TRBV6-1 and TRBJ1-5, with D possibly TRBD1 on 5 matching bases. Trimming took off 6 bases at V and 4 bases at J, with 31 bases between the two ends. This CDR3 region has 20 residues. The germline gives CDR1 MNHNS, CDR2 SASEGT. This chain's CDR3 is CASRDRTSIGTWTANQPQHF. DNA of the CDR3: TGTGCCAGCAGAGACCGGACCTCTATCGGGACTTGGACGGCAAATCAGCCCCAGCATTTT.

For this clonotype: A read error may explain this, as a much larger clone is one base away. The rearrangement uses TRBV7-2 and TRBJ2-7; no clear D gene. This CDR3 contains 14 residues. Germline assignment: CDR1 SGHTA and CDR2 FQGNSA. V was trimmed by 2 bases and J by 7 bases, leaving 15 bases between them. The chain's CDR3 is CASSLYARDNEQYF. CDR3 coding DNA: TGTGCCAGCAGCTTATATGCCAGAGACAATGAGCAGTACTTC.

A word on this clonotype: This may arise from a read error, as a much more abundant clone is one base away. The V call is TRBV19, the J call TRBJ1-1; no reliable D call. Looked up from germline, CDR1 is LNHDA and CDR2 is SQIVND (reference sequence). The length of the CDR3 is 14 residues. The CDR3 bases are TGTGCCAGTAGTACTCCGGACGGGAACACTGAAGCTTCCTTT. Translating gives CASSTPDGNTEASF. Together with reference TRBV19 and TRBJ1-1, the CDR3 gives the full variable domain: DGGITQSPKYLFRKEGQNVTLSCEQNLNHDAMYWYRQDPGQGLRLIYYSQIVNDFQKGDIAEGYSVSREKKESFPLTVTSAQKNPTAFYLCASSTPDGNTEASFGQGTRLTVV.

There are a few counts of this clonotype. The V gene is TRBV5-1, the J gene TRBJ2-7, with D unclear. Looked up from germline, CDR1 is SGHRS and CDR2 is YFSETQ. This CDR3 has 14 amino acids. Trimming shortened V by 0 bases and J by 1 base, and 8 bases separated the two germline ends. CDR3 sequence: CASSLVVGSYEQYF. The CDR3 DNA follows: TGCGCCAGCAGCTTGGTGGTGGGATCCTACGAGCAGTACTTC.

This clonotype was observed at least ten times. The DNA of the CDR3 is TGCGCCAGCAGTGAGGAAGGGCCAGATACGCAGTATTTT. Translation gives CASSEEGPDTQYF. V is TRBV10-2 and J is TRBJ2-3; the D is unclear. Deletions cut 2 bases from V and 4 bases from J, with 7 bases between. This CDR3 contains 13 residues. Germline V gives CDR1 WSHSY, CDR2 SAAADI.

There are many counts of this clonotype. V and J are TRBV6-1 and TRBJ2-1, with 10 positions matching TRBD2. CDR1 is MNHNS and CDR2 is SASEGT in the germline V gene. CDR3 length equals 15 residues. Germline trimming cut 8 bases from V and 6 bases from J; bases unmatched to any gene: 10. This CDR3 reads CASGPIAGGRNEQFF. The CDR3, as DNA: TGTGCCAGCGGTCCGATAGCGGGAGGTCGCAATGAGCAGTTCTTC.

This clonotype was recorded many times. V and J are TRBV7-2 and TRBJ2-5; 8 nucleotides align to TRBD1. Looked up from germline, CDR1 is SGHTA and CDR2 is FQGNSA. V was pared by 5 bases and J by 4 bases, with 12 bases of the junction left unmatched. The CDR3 spans 16 residues. CDR3: CASSPRGQGGRETQYF. The CDR3 DNA follows: TGTGCCAGCAGCCCTCGTGGACAGGGAGGCCGAGAGACCCAGTACTTC. The full variable domain, completed using reference TRBV7-2 and TRBJ2-5, is GAGVSQSPSNKVTEKGKDVELRCDPISGHTALYWYRQSLGQGLEFLIYFQGNSAPDKSGLPSDRFSAERTGGSVSTLTIQRTQQEDSAVYLCASSPRGQGGRETQYFGPGTRLLVL.

This clonotype was observed at least ten times. This chain joins TRBV6-6 and TRBJ2-5; D remains ambiguous. Looked up from germline, CDR1 is MNHNY and CDR2 is SVGAGI (reference sequence). The V end lost 0 bases, the J end lost 1 base, and 9 bases lay between the germline ends. CDR3 size: 15 residues. DNA for the CDR3: TGTGCCAGCAGTTACTCGGGCAGAGCCCAAGAGACCCAGTACTTC. This sequence encodes CASSYSGRAQETQYF.

Worth noting for this clonotype: Given a much more abundant clone one base away, this may be a read error. The chain is built from TRBV10-3 and TRBJ2-3, with D perhaps TRBD1 or TRBD2 (5 bases each). This CDR3 region has 17 residues. Germline V gives CDR1 ENHRY, CDR2 SYGVKD. CDR3 residues: CAISESIAQWGTGTQYF. The CDR3 DNA reads as TGTGCCATCAGTGAGTCGATAGCGCAATGGGGCACAGGTACGCAGTATTTT.

V gene TRBV13 combines with J gene TRBJ1-1; no firm D call. Trimming cost V 6 bases and J 0 bases, with 14 bases left between them. The CDR3 length is 15 residues. Germline assignment: CDR1 PRHDT and CDR2 FYEKMQ (reference sequence). The DNA of the CDR3 is TGTGCCAGCAGTCCAGAACCGGCCATGAACACTGAAGCTTTCTTT. Protein: CASSPEPAMNTEAFF.

This clonotype was seen repeatedly, ten times or more. The chain uses TRBV5-1 and TRBJ1-1, with D unclear. The ends were cut back, 1 base at V and 0 bases at J, with 4 bases in the middle. The CDR3 spans 13 residues. Germline V gene sequence: CDR1 SGHRS, CDR2 YFSETQ. CDR3: CASSLTLNTEAFF. As DNA, the CDR3 is TGCGCCAGCAGCTTGACACTGAACACTGAAGCTTTCTTT.

This clonotype was seen once. The junction shows a germline mismatch at one end, possibly a read error. The V gene is TRBV3-1, the J gene TRBJ2-7, with D perhaps given as TRBD1 or TRBD2 (6 bases each). Per the germline V gene, CDR1 is LGHDT and CDR2 is YNNKEL (reference sequence). The CDR3 has 14 residues. DNA of the CDR3: TGTGCCAGCAGCCCCTTGATCGGGGGCTACCAGCAGTACTTC. It encodes CASSPLIGGYQQYF.

This clonotype was found many times. The gene calls are TRBV15 and TRBJ2-5; D gene ambiguous. Between the trimmed V and J ends, which lost 3 bases and 5 bases, there was a span of 7 bases. The CDR3 totals 12 residues. Germline loops: CDR1 LNHNV, CDR2 YYDKDF (reference sequence). The CDR3 DNA sequence: TGTGCCACCAGCAGGGAAGTGGAGACCCAGTACTTC. This sequence encodes CATSREVETQYF. The full variable domain, rest sourced from reference TRBV15 and TRBJ2-5, is DAMVIQNPRYQVTQFGKPVTLSCSQTLNHNVMYWYQQKSSQAPKLLFHYYDKDFNNEADTPDNFQSRRPNTSFCFLDIRSPGLGDTAMYLCATSREVETQYFGPGTRLLVL.

This clonotype was seen at least ten times. This chain uses TRBV2 with TRBJ1-2; D is undetermined. Germline V gene lookup returns CDR1 SNHLY and CDR2 FYNNEI. The CDR3 spans 14 residues. V lost 0 bases, J lost 8 bases, and 13 bases lay in between. For the CDR3, the DNA is TGTGCCAGCAGTGAAGCGGACCGTCTGGGGGGCTACACCTTC. It yields the protein CASSEADRLGGYTF.

This clonotype was counted between two and nine times. CDR3 nucleotide sequence: TGTGCCAGCAGCCAGGATACCGGGACTAGCGGGGCCTACGAGCAGTACTTC. This codes for CASSQDTGTSGAYEQYF. This chain joins TRBV4-2 and TRBJ2-7; 13 bases map to TRBD2. This CDR3 spans 17 amino acids. Germline-derived CDR1 and CDR2 are LGHNA and YNFKEQ. With 3 bases clipped from V and 2 bases from J, the junction kept 7 bases outside the gene matches.

This clonotype occurred many times. V usage is TRBV6-1 and J usage is TRBJ1-1; D remains unclear. Germline-derived CDR1 and CDR2 are MNHNS and SASEGT. The CDR3 is 16 residues long. The V and J ends lost 6 bases and 1 base respectively, with 18 bases between them. CDR3 bases: TGTGCCAGCAGAACCCCTTCCGGGCCACAGAACACTGAAGCTTTCTTT. The encoded protein is CASRTPSGPQNTEAFF.